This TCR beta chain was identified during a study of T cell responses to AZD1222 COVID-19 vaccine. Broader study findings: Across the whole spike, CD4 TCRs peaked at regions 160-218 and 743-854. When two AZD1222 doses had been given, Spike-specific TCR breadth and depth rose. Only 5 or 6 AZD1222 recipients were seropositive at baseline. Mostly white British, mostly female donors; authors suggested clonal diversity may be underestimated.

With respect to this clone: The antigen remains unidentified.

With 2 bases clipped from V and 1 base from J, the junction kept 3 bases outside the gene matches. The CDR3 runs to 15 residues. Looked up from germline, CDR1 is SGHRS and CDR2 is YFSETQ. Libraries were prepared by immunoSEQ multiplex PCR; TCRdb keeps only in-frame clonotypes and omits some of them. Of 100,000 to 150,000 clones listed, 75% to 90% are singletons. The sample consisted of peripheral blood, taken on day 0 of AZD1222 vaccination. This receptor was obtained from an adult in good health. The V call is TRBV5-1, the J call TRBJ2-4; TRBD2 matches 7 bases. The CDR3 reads CASSLRGDAKNIQYF. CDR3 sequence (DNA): TGCGCCAGCAGCTTACGGGGGGACGCCAAAAACATTCAGTACTTC.